The rows below give T cell receptor beta chains drawn from one sample of a study of T cell repertoires in cytomegalovirus infection. TCRdb called the reads again in MiXCR, with one record for every CDR3 protein. In the table there are about 530,000 distinct CDR3 sequences, less than 30% of which are singletons. The sample was PBMCs. Source of these receptors: a human donor in good health (CMV status not recorded). Some clones in this sample may be carry-over from other donors' samples. Each CDR3 is given with its conserved first and last residue. D genes are given only for firm matches. Clone size is shown for a subset of rows, as once, few, many or a class of expanded clone.

NA | TRBJ1-5 | TRBV7-8 | NA | CASSLNLKPQHF | TGTGCCAGCAGCTTAAACCTCAAGCCCCAGCATTTT
TRBD1 | TRBJ1-2 | TRBV12-3/TRBV12-4 | NA | CASRPGQGGGYTF | TGTGCCAGCAGGCCGGGACAGGGAGGTGGCTACACCTTC
NA | TRBJ1-2 | TRBV19 | few | CASSIMDRALYGYTF | TGTGCCAGTAGTATTATGGACCGAGCCCTCTATGGCTACACCTTC
TRBD2 | TRBJ2-1 | TRBV24-1 | NA | CATSDAGLASAEQFF | TGTGCCACCAGTGATGCTGGACTAGCTTCGGCTGAGCAGTTCTTC
NA | TRBJ1-1 | TRBV19 | NA | CASRQVLNTEAFF | TGTGCCAGTAGACAGGTCCTGAACACTGAAGCTTTCTTT
NA | TRBJ2-4 | TRBV7-2 | many | CASSVAGLYIQYF | TGTGCCAGCAGCGTGGCAGGGTTGTACATTCAGTACTTC
NA | TRBJ1-2 | TRBV15 | NA | CATSSTGTGYTF | TGTGCCACCAGCAGCACTGGAACTGGCTACACCTTC
TRBD2 | TRBJ2-3 | TRBV12-3/TRBV12-4 | NA | CASSHSGGGPDTQYF | TGTGCCAGCAGTCATAGCGGGGGGGGGCCAGATACGCAGTATTTT
TRBD2 | TRBJ2-1 | TRBV27 | NA | CASRTGTTYNEQFF | TGTGCCAGCAGGACCGGGACTACCTACAATGAGCAGTTCTTC
NA | TRBJ1-1 | TRBV7-6 | NA | CASTPLNQGRTEAFF | TGTGCCAGCACCCCCCTGAACCAGGGGCGGACTGAAGCTTTCTTT
TRBD1 | TRBJ2-3 | TRBV6-5 | few | CASSYSGQGPDTQYF | TGTGCCAGCAGTTACTCGGGACAGGGGCCAGATACGCAGTATTTT
NA | TRBJ2-7 | TRBV6-5 | few | CASSYRASYEQYF | TGTGCCAGCAGTTACAGGGCGAGCTACGAGCAGTACTTC
TRBD2 | TRBJ2-3 | TRBV5-4 | NA | CASSFAGTSFTQYF | TGTGCCAGCAGCTTTGCCGGGACTAGTTTTACGCAGTATTTT
NA | TRBJ2-1 | TRBV6-2/TRBV6-3 | few | CASSLGLEGTSEQFF | TGTGCCAGCAGTTTGGGTTTGGAGGGGACGAGTGAGCAGTTCTTC
TRBD2 | TRBJ2-5 | TRBV28 | NA | CASGAWGEAGEAETQYF | TGTGCCAGCGGTGCGTGGGGTGAAGCGGGAGAAGCGGAGACCCAGTACTTC
TRBD1 | TRBJ2-1 | TRBV29-1 | NA | CSVEGGTGVEYNEQFF | TGCAGCGTTGAAGGAGGGACAGGGGTCGAATACAATGAGCAGTTCTTC
NA | TRBJ1-1 | TRBV19 | NA | CASIHKGGSIEAFF | TGTGCCAGTATCCATAAGGGGGGCTCTATTGAAGCTTTCTTT
TRBD1 | TRBJ2-7 | TRBV27 | NA | CASSLSGQGNEQYF | TGTGCCAGCAGTTTATCGGGACAGGGAAACGAGCAGTACTTC